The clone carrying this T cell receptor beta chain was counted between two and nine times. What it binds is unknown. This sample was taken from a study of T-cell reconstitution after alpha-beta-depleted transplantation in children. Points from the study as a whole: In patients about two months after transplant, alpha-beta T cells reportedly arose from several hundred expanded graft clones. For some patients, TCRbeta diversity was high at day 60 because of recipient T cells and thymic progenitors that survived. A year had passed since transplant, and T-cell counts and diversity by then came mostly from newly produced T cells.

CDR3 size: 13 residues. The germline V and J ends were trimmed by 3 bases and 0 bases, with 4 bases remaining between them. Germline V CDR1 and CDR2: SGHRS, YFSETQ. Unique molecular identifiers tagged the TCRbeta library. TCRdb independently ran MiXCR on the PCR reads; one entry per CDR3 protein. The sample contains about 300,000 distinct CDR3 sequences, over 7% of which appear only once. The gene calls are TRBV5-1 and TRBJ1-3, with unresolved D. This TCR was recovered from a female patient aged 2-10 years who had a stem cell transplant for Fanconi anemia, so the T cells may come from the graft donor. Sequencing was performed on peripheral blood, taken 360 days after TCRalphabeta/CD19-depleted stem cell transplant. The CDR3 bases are TGCGCCAGCAGCTCAGGCTCTGGAAACACCATATATTTT. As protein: CASSSGSGNTIYF.